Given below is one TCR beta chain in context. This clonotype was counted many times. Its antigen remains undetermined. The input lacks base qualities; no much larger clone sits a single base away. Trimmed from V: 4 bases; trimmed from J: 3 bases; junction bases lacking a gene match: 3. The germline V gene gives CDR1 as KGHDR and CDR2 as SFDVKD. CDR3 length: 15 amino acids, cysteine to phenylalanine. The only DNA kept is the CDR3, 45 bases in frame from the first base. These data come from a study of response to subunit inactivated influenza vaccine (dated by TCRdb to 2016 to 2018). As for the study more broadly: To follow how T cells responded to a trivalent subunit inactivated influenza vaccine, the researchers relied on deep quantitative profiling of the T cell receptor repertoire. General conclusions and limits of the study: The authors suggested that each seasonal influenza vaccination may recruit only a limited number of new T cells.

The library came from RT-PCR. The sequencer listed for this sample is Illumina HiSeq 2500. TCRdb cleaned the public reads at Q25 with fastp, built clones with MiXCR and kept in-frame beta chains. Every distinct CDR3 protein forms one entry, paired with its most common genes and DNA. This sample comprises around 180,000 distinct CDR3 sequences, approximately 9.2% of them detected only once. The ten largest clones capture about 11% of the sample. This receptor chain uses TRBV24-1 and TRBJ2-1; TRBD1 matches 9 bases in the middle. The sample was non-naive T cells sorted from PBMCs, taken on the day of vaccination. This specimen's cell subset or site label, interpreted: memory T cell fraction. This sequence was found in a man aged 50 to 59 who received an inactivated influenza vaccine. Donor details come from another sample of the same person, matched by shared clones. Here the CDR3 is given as CATSDPGQGYNEQFF. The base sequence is TGTGCCACCAGTGACCCGGGACAGGGCTACAATGAGCAGTTCTTC.